These 2 T cell receptor beta chains came from one sample sequenced in a study of CD8 T cells in Susac syndrome. A quantity of about 0.5 to 1 ug RNA underwent reverse transcription using random hexamers. TCRdb re-called the immunoSEQ multiplex PCR reads through MiXCR, storing one row per CDR3 protein. Of some 450,000 distinct CDR3 sequences in the sample, around 85% were seen once. Material: CD8+ T cells from PBMCs. All receptors derive from a human donor with multiple sclerosis.

The rearrangement uses TRBV10-3 and TRBJ2-1; 13 nucleotides match TRBD2. The CDR3 length is 16 residues. After removal of 3 bases from V and 8 bases from J, the junction contained 7 bases not matched to a gene. From germline, CDR1 is ENHRY and CDR2 SYGVKD. CDR3 loop: CAISDSTGLAGYEQFF. Here the CDR3 DNA reads TGTGCCATCAGTGACTCGACGGGACTAGCGGGGTATGAGCAGTTCTTC.

The chain employs TRBV6-1 and TRBJ1-2; D may be TRBD1 (5 bases). The CDR3 runs to 14 residues. V shed 7 bases and J shed 6 bases, with 18 bases lying between them. Germline values: CDR1 MNHNS, CDR2 SASEGT. CDR3 nucleotides: TGTGCCAGCAACCTCGGGACCGTTCTTGATGGCTACACCTTC. The encoded protein is CASNLGTVLDGYTF.